The 22 T cell receptor beta chains in this list originate from one sample, sequenced in a study of CD8 T cells in ankylosing spondylitis. MiXCR, run by TCRdb on the 5' RACE reads, gives a single entry per CDR3 protein. The table includes about 220,000 distinct CDR3 sequences, 10% detected once. Sequencing was done on a sample of blood, either unsorted or a sorted T cell fraction (not recorded which). Receptors were obtained from a male donor with ankylosing spondylitis or in good health (not recorded which).

The chain carries TRBV7-8 and TRBJ1-5, with a tentative D call TRBD1 (5 bases). Germline CDR1 is SGHVS and CDR2 is FQNEAQ. This CDR3 has 14 residues. The V gene lost 3 bases and the J gene lost 3 bases, with 9 bases spanning the gap. The CDR3 spells CASSFTGLNQPQHF. In DNA, the CDR3 is TGTGCCAGCAGCTTTACAGGTCTCAATCAGCCCCAGCATTTT.

Points on this clonotype: The missing conserved phenylalanine or tryptophan at the end of this CDR3 makes a read error likely. V usage is TRBV12-3 or TRBV12-4 and J usage is TRBJ2-7; D may be TRBD1 (5 bases). This CDR3 region has 14 residues. V was shortened by 3 bases and J by 0 bases, with 9 bases between the two germline ends. CDR3 region: CASSFLTGSYEQYL. CDR3 bases: TGTGCCAGCAGTTTCCTTACAGGCTCCTACGAGCAGTACCTC.

This clonotype was observed at least ten times. V gene TRBV28 combines with J gene TRBJ2-7, with D tentatively TRBD1 (6 bases). Trimming took 6 bases from V and 4 from J, leaving 10 bases between them. The CDR3 consists of 12 residues. The V gene's germline CDR1 is MDHEN and CDR2 SYDVKM. The CDR3: CASSTGIYEQYF. The CDR3 nucleotides are TGTGCCAGCAGCACAGGGATATACGAGCAGTACTTC.

At least ten counts were recorded for this clonotype. The genes are TRBV7-9 and TRBJ1-2, with 7 bases matching TRBD1. The V segment lost 3 bases and the J segment 8 bases; nucleotides outside the gene matches: 18. Germline V gene data show CDR1 as SEHNR and CDR2 as FQNEAQ (reference sequence). CDR3 length equals 17 residues. Written as DNA, the CDR3 is TGTGCCAGCAGCTTTACCGGGGACAGAGGCGCTACGGGAGGCTACACCTTC. It is translated as CASSFTGDRGATGGYTF.

The V gene is TRBV9, the J gene TRBJ2-3; 9 nucleotides match TRBD2. V gave up 3 bases and J gave up 4 bases; unmatched junction bases: 9. CDR1 is SGDLS and CDR2 is YYNGEE in the germline V gene. There are 16 residues in the CDR3. In DNA, the CDR3 is TGTGCCAGCAGCGACATGGGCGGGGGGGTCTCAGATACGCAGTATTTT. This gives the protein CASSDMGGGVSDTQYF.

This clonotype turned up a few times. CDR3 protein: CASSPLYNEQFF. Here the CDR3 DNA reads TGTGCCAGTAGCCCTCTCTACAATGAGCAGTTCTTC. V and J are TRBV19 and TRBJ2-1; D not certain. Trimming stripped 6 bases from V and 3 bases from J, with 6 bases between. The V gene's germline CDR1 is LNHDA and CDR2 SQIVND (reference sequence). CDR3 length: 12 amino acids.

Concerning this clonotype: Possible read error: a much larger clone is one base away. The chain carries TRBV20-1 and TRBJ2-3; D not certain. The germline V gene encodes CDR1 DFQATT and CDR2 SNEGSKA (reference sequence). The CDR3 is 11 amino acids. The CDR3 DNA is TGCAATGCTACCGAGAGAGACACGCAGTATTTT. Translating gives CNATERDTQYF.

At least ten counts were recorded for this clonotype. The V gene is TRBV7-9, the J gene TRBJ2-5; D uncertain. Looked up from germline, CDR1 is SEHNR and CDR2 is FQNEAQ (reference sequence). Trimming pared 1 base from V and 9 bases from J, leaving 9 bases between. The CDR3 is 12 residues long. The CDR3, as DNA: TGTGCCAGCAGCTTAGAGTCCCTGGCCCAGTACTTC. The encoded protein is CASSLESLAQYF.

This clonotype occurred many times. The rearrangement links TRBV5-8 to TRBJ1-4; possible D gene TRBD1, 5 bases. The germline gives CDR1 SGHTS, CDR2 YDEGEE. The CDR3 totals 13 residues. The V and J ends lost 7 bases and 4 bases respectively, with 11 bases between them. The CDR3 DNA follows: TGTGCCAGCGCGGGGCCGTTTAATGAAAAACTGTTTTTT. Its protein product is CASAGPFNEKLFF.

This clonotype was seen at least ten times. J is TRBJ2-7 and V is TRBV6-1; no definite D call. Germline V lookup: CDR1 MNHNS, CDR2 SASEGT. Deletions cut 5 bases from V and 3 bases from J, with 14 bases between. The CDR3 extends over 14 amino acids. The CDR3 region is CASSQRPLGYEQYF. The DNA of the CDR3 is TGTGCCAGCAGTCAAAGGCCGTTGGGCTACGAGCAGTACTTC.

V and J are TRBV20-1 and TRBJ2-1, with 10 bases aligning to TRBD2. With V trimmed by 0 bases and J by 8 bases, 16 bases remained unmatched. CDR1 is DFQATT and CDR2 is SNEGSKA in the germline V gene (reference sequence). The CDR3 covers 18 residues. The CDR3 loop is CSARDPLAGAEVGDEQFF. The DNA for the CDR3 is TGCAGTGCTAGAGATCCCCTAGCGGGGGCCGAAGTTGGGGATGAGCAGTTCTTC.

This clonotype has a count of ten or more. This chain uses TRBV11-2 with TRBJ2-1; TRBD1 matches at 8 bases. CDR3 length: 12 amino acids. Germline V gene data show CDR1 as SGHAT and CDR2 as FQNNGV. V trimming: 5 bases; J trimming: 6 bases; junction bases outside the gene matches: 0. CDR3 protein: CASSQGANEQFF. The DNA of the CDR3 is TGTGCCAGCAGCCAGGGGGCCAATGAGCAGTTCTTC.

This clonotype was counted ten times or more. This chain uses TRBV7-2 with TRBJ1-5; TRBD1 is a possible D gene (5 bases). The CDR3 contains 16 residues. V lost 2 bases to trimming and J lost 1 base, with 12 bases between them. Germline assignment: CDR1 SGHTA and CDR2 FQGNSA. CDR3 DNA: TGTGCCAGCAGCTTATCAGCCAGGACAAGCAATCAGCCCCAGCATTTT. Translation: CASSLSARTSNQPQHF.

This clonotype came up many times. CDR3 sequence reads: CASTGDRFSEAFF. In nucleotides, the CDR3 is TGTGCCAGCACCGGAGACAGGTTCTCTGAAGCTTTCTTT. V and J are TRBV2 and TRBJ1-1; D perhaps matches TRBD1 (6 bases). This CDR3 comprises 13 residues. Germline CDR1 reads SNHLY; CDR2 reads FYNNEI. V lost 7 bases and J 6 bases, leaving 15 bases between the germline ends.

This clonotype has only a few counts. The chain employs TRBV20-1 and TRBJ1-5; 7 nucleotides agree with TRBD1. The CDR3 spans 15 residues. V lost 5 bases and J lost 3; bases outside the gene matches: 10. Looked up from germline, CDR1 is DFQATT and CDR2 is SNEGSKA (reference sequence). The CDR3 reads CSALTWTGDNQPQHF. CDR3 DNA sequence: TGCAGTGCTCTTACTTGGACAGGAGACAATCAGCCCCAGCATTTT.

This clonotype was seen only a few times. The chain is built from TRBV28 and TRBJ2-7, with 8 bases that match TRBD2. Trimming removed 3 bases from V and 2 bases from J; junction bases left unmatched: 9. CDR1 is MDHEN, CDR2 SYDVKM, per germline. The CDR3 consists of 16 residues. Here the CDR3 DNA reads TGTGCCAGCAGTTTCCGGCGGGGGGACCGCACCTACGAGCAGTACTTC. Protein product: CASSFRRGDRTYEQYF.

This clonotype was observed many times. The chain uses TRBV11-2 and TRBJ1-3, with D tentatively TRBD1 (5 bases). The CDR3 sequence is 14 residues long. CDR1 and CDR2 (germline): SGHAT, FQNNGV. V lost 5 bases, J lost 5 bases, and 13 bases lay in between. CDR3 in DNA: TGTGCCAGCAGCGAGCAGGGAGGAAGAAACACCATATATTTT. Translated: CASSEQGGRNTIYF.

The sample holds many counts of this clonotype. The V and J genes are TRBV20-1 and TRBJ1-4; a possible D gene is TRBD1 (5 bases). The CDR3 loop spans 12 amino acids. From germline, CDR1 is DFQATT and CDR2 SNEGSKA (reference sequence). The CDR3: CSPAGLNEKLFF. In DNA form, the CDR3 reads TGCAGCCCCGCAGGGCTCAATGAAAAACTGTTTTTT.

In its sample, this clonotype was seen many times. The chain employs TRBV10-3 and TRBJ1-1, with TRBD1 as a possible D gene (6 bases). The CDR3 sequence is 13 residues long. CDR1 and CDR2 from the germline V gene are ENHRY and SYGVKD. With 7 bases removed from V and 5 bases from J, the gap between germline ends came to 14 bases. For the CDR3, the DNA is TGTGCCATCAAATTTTCAGGGGAGACTGAAGCTTTCTTT. Protein sequence: CAIKFSGETEAFF.

As concerns this clonotype: Just one base apart from a much larger clone, this may be a read error. The gene calls are TRBV6-5 and TRBJ2-1, with TRBD2 identical over 7 bases. The V segment lost 2 bases and the J segment 5 bases; nucleotides outside the gene matches: 12. The CDR3 runs 17 residues. The germline V gene has CDR1 MNHEY and CDR2 SVGAGI. CDR3 coding DNA: TGTGCCAGCAGTTACCCTGTTGGGGGGGGGACGAACAATGAGCAGTTCTTC. It yields the protein CASSYPVGGGTNNEQFF.

This clonotype was seen only a few times. The chain carries TRBV29-1 and TRBJ2-1, with D uncertain. Germline V gene sequence: CDR1 SQVTM, CDR2 ANQGSEA. The CDR3 has 13 amino acids. V lost 4 bases and J lost 6, with 13 bases in between. CDR3 region: CSVASQSANEQFF. The CDR3 bases are TGCAGCGTTGCGAGCCAGTCAGCCAATGAGCAGTTCTTC.

This clonotype was observed many times. The genes are TRBV20-1 and TRBJ2-7, with D hard to call. V was clipped by 3 bases and J by 3 bases, with 9 bases between them. Germline V CDR1 and CDR2: DFQATT, SNEGSKA (reference sequence). This CDR3 contains 12 residues. DNA of the CDR3: TGCAGTGCTAGCCTCCTGGACTACGAGCAGTACTTC. Residues: CSASLLDYEQYF.